The entry below describes one TCR beta chain. Those designated as exposed participants met a COVID-19 case within 2 weeks before study entry. This sample is part of a study of blood T cell repertoires in COVID-19. On the study more broadly: The cDNA or gDNA used as material had been derived from T cells, B-cell-depleted T cells, or PBMCs.

The CDR3 totals 13 residues. V shed 2 bases and J shed 5 bases, with 10 bases lying between them. In germline, CDR1 is MNHEY, CDR2 SMNVEV (reference sequence). TCRdb keeps only in-frame clones here, not all; method: immunoSEQ multiplex PCR. The sample contains about 250,000 clones, about 88% of which appear only once. The source is a woman aged 50 to 65 who had been exposed to COVID-19. The chain recombines TRBV27 with TRBJ2-7; D is perhaps TRBD1 (5 bases). The sample consisted of PBMCs or T cells enriched from blood (not recorded which). The CDR3 is CASSLAGSNEQYF. DNA for the CDR3: TGTGCCAGCAGTTTAGCAGGGTCCAACGAGCAGTACTTC.